These T cell receptor beta chains were read from a single sample in a study of response to subunit inactivated influenza vaccine. Via MiXCR, TCRdb re-called the RT-PCR reads, giving one row per CDR3 protein. The table has hundreds of thousands of distinct CDR3 sequences, around 25% seen once. The specimen was CD4+ T cells sorted from PBMCs, collected about 5 days after vaccination. All receptors derive from a man aged 45-65 years who received an inactivated influenza vaccine. Both conserved end residues are part of each CDR3.

CDR3,V,length,J
CASSNGQGGETQYF,TRBV12-3/TRBV12-4,14,TRBJ2-5
CASSLGRAEISYNEQFF,TRBV7-8,17,TRBJ2-1
CASSAQKGRREDEKLFF,TRBV6-1,17,TRBJ1-4
CASSLGDRDTEAFF,TRBV5-1,14,TRBJ1-1
CSVALAGGPAGELFF,TRBV29-1,15,TRBJ2-2
CASSLSWGESLKETQYF,TRBV5-1,17,TRBJ2-5
CASSPGLSTNEKLFF,TRBV5-5,15,TRBJ1-4
CAWSASLGEQFF,TRBV30,12,TRBJ2-1
CSAPQRETQYF,TRBV20-1,11,TRBJ2-5
CSAKTTSNQPQHF,TRBV20-1,13,TRBJ1-5
CASRIRESSGANVLTF,TRBV7-8,16,TRBJ2-6
CSVGNTEAFF,TRBV20-1,10,TRBJ1-1
CASNGQSSYNEQFF,TRBV12-3/TRBV12-4,14,TRBJ2-1
CASSPSGSGTQYF,TRBV28,13,TRBJ2-3
CASSSTGGANNEQFF,TRBV7-9,15,TRBJ2-1
CASSPTGSGRMETQYF,TRBV7-8,16,TRBJ2-5
CSARGVRSTNEKLFF,TRBV20-1,15,TRBJ1-4
CSPQSEVDNEQFF,TRBV20-1,13,TRBJ2-1
CAISVSDINTEAFF,TRBV10-3,14,TRBJ1-1
CASTAGLGYGYTF,TRBV6-6,13,TRBJ1-2
CAISESSGAFF,TRBV10-3,11,TRBJ1-1
CASSKREGTDTQYF,TRBV12-3/TRBV12-4,14,TRBJ2-3
CSVGVTGGSSGELFF,TRBV29-1,15,TRBJ2-2
CASSGDLNTEAFF,TRBV18,13,TRBJ1-1
CSGGRWNEQFF,TRBV29-1,11,TRBJ2-1
CASSSERDSNQPQHF,TRBV12-3/TRBV12-4,15,TRBJ1-5
CASSLGKGPPYNEQFF,TRBV5-1,16,TRBJ2-1
CASSLGRGFAGAYNEQFF,TRBV11-2,18,TRBJ2-1
CASRPEGRYEQYF,TRBV12-3/TRBV12-4,13,TRBJ2-7
CASSLASGGAYNEQFF,TRBV5-5,16,TRBJ2-1
CATSDFGQGAGDTQYF,TRBV24-1,16,TRBJ2-3
CSARAWLAGGGETQYF,TRBV20-1,16,TRBJ2-5
CASSLVPGGGRDEQFF,TRBV27,16,TRBJ2-1
CASSLALLAVSTDTQYF,TRBV7-2,17,TRBJ2-3
CASSPGTVPGTEAFF,TRBV4-3,15,TRBJ1-1
CASSLFGTAVNEKLFF,TRBV28,16,TRBJ1-4
CASRTGTGRTGELFF,TRBV7-2,15,TRBJ2-2
CASSFRGPYEQYF,TRBV18,13,TRBJ2-7
CATSDQTGLAVYNEQFF,TRBV24-1,17,TRBJ2-1
CASSYPPGGYRQYF,TRBV6-2/TRBV6-3,14,TRBJ2-4
CASQTSGGSYEQYF,TRBV5-1,14,TRBJ2-7
CSARSGGQGASTDTQYF,TRBV20-1,17,TRBJ2-3
CSVATGNEQYF,TRBV29-1,11,TRBJ2-7
CAISAASGGAYEQFF,TRBV10-3,15,TRBJ2-1
CASSEVDGRITGELFF,TRBV2,16,TRBJ2-2
CASSRNPAGGEQFF,TRBV7-2,14,TRBJ2-1
CASSQYRDGFLRTQYF,TRBV6-2/TRBV6-3,16,TRBJ2-5
CASSFEAASTDAQYF,TRBV5-1,15,TRBJ2-3
CAISGISGNQGYNEQFF,TRBV10-3,17,TRBJ2-1
CASSLSGPSTDTQYF,TRBV7-2,15,TRBJ2-3
CASSLVLGQNSPLHF,TRBV5-1,15,TRBJ1-6
CSVKRSGTYYTGELFF,TRBV29-1,16,TRBJ2-2
CASSLARGFHNEQFF,TRBV5-1,15,TRBJ2-1